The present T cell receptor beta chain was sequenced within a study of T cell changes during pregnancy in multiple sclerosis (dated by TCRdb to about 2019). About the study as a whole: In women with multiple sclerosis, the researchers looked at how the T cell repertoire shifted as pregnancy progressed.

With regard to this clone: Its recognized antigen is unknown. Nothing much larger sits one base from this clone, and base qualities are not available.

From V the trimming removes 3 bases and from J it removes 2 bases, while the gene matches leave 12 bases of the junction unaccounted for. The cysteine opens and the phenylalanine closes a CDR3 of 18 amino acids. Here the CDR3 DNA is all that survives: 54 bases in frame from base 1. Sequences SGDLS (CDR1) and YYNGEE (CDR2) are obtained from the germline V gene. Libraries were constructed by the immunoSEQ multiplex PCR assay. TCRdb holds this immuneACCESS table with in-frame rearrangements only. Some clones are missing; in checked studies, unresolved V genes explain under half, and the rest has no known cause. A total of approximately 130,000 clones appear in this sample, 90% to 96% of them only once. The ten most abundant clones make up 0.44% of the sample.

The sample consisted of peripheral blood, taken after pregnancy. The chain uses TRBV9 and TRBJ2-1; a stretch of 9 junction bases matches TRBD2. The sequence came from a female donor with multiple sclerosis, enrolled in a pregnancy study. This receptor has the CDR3 CASSADGPASGTYNEQFF. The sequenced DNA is TGTGCCAGCAGCGCCGACGGTCCGGCTAGCGGGACCTACAATGAGCAGTTCTTC.